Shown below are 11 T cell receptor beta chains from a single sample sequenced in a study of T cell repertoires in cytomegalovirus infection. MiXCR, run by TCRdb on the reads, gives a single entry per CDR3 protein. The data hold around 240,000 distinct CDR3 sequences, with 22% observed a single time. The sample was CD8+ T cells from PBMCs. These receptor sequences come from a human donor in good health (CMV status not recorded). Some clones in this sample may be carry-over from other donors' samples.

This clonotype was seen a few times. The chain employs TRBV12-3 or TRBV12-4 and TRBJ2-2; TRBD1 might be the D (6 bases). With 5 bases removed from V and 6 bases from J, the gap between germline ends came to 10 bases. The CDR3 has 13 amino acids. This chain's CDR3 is CASSPQGAGELFF. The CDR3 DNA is TGTGCCAGCAGTCCACAGGGAGCCGGGGAGCTGTTTTTT.

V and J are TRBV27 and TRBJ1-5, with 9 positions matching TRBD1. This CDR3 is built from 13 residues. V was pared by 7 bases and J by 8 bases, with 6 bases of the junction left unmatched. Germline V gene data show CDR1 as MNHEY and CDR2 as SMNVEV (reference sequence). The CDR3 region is CASTPTGGKPQHF. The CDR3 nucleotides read TGTGCCAGCACACCGACAGGGGGTAAGCCCCAGCATTTT.

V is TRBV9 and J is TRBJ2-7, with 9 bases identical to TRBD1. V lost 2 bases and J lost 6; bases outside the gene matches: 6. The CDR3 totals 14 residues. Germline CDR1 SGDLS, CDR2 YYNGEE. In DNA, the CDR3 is TGTGCCAGCAGCGTGAGCGGGACAGGGCGCGAGCAGTACTTC. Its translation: CASSVSGTGREQYF.

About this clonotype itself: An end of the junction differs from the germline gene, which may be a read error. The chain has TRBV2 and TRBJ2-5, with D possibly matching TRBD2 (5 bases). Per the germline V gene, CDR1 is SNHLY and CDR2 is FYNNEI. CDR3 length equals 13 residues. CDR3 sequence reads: CASSVWGVETHYF. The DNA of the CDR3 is TGTGCCAGCAGTGTGTGGGGAGTTGAGACCCATTACTTC.

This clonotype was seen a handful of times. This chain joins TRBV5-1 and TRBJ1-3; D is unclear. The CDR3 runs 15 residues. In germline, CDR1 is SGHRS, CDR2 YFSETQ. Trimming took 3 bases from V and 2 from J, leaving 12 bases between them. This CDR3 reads CASSWGTAAGNTIYF. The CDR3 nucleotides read TGCGCCAGCAGCTGGGGTACCGCGGCTGGAAACACCATATATTTT.

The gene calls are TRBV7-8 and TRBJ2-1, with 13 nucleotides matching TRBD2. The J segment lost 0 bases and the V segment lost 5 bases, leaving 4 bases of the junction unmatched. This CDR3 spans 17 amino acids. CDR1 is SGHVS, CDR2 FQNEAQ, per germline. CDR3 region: CASSARLAGGSYNEQFF. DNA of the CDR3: TGTGCCAGCAGCGCTAGACTAGCGGGGGGCTCCTACAATGAGCAGTTCTTC.

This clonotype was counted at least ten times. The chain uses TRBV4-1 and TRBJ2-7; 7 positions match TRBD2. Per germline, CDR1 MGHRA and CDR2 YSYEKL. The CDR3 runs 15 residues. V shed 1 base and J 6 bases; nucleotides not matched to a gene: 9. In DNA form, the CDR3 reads TGCGCCAGCAGCCAAGTTGCGACTAGCATTACCGAGCAGTACTTC. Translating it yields CASSQVATSITEQYF.

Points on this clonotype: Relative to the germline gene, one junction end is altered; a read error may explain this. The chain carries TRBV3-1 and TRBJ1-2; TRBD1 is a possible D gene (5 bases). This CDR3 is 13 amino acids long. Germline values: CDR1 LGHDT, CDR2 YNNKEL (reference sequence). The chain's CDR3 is CASSQGTGAFVDF. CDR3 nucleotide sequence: TGTGCCAGCAGCCAAGGAACCGGGGCCTTCGTTGACTTC.

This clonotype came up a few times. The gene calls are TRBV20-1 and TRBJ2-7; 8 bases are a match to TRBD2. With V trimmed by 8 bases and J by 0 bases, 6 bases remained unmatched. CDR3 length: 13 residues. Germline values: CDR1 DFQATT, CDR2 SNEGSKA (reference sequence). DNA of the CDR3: TGCAGTTTGAGCGGGGGTAGCTCCTACGAGCAGTACTTC. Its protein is CSLSGGSSYEQYF.

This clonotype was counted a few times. This CDR3 reads CASSRQGVGYGYTF. DNA of the CDR3: TGTGCCAGCAGCCGACAGGGGGTTGGGTATGGCTACACCTTC. V is TRBV5-5 and J is TRBJ1-2; 9 bases line up with TRBD1. V dropped 4 bases and J dropped 5; count of bases not matched to a gene: 6. CDR3 length: 14 residues. Germline CDR1 reads SGHKS; CDR2 reads YYEKEE (reference sequence). Complete variable domain (other parts from reference TRBV5-5 and TRBJ1-2): DAGVTQSPTHLIKTRGQQVTLRCSPISGHKSVSWYQQVLGQGPQFIFQYYEKEERGRGNFPDRFSARQFPNYSSELNVNALLLGDSALYLCASSRQGVGYGYTFGSGTRLTVV.

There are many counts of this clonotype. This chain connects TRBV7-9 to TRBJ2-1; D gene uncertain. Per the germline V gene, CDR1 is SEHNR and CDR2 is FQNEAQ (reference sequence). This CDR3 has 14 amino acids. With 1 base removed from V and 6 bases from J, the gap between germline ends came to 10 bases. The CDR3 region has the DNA TGTGCCAGCAGCTTAGAGGGATACTCCAATGAGCAGTTCTTC. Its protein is CASSLEGYSNEQFF.